This is a list of T cell receptor beta chains from one sample in a study of blood T cell repertoires in COVID-19. Produced via immunoSEQ multiplex PCR; TCRdb's table is partial and in-frame only. This table holds 95,000 to 150,000 clones, 88% found once. Sequencing was performed on peripheral blood. The receptors stem from a man between 50 and 59 years old with acute or convalescent COVID-19. The CDR3 runs from the conserved cysteine through the conserved F or W. The D gene is left open where the match is weak. Rows may omit the clone size; those that give it use once, few, many or a size class.

TRBV6-6	TRBJ2-1	once	13	TRBD2	CASSYSLAGSQFF	TGTGCCAGCAGTTACAGCCTAGCGGGAAGTCAGTTCTTC
TRBV18	TRBJ1-1	-	13	-	CASSPSLDTEAFF	TGTGCCAGCTCACCGAGTCTGGACACTGAAGCTTTCTTT
TRBV24-1	TRBJ2-3	-	16	TRBD2	CATSDPGLEGADTQYF	TGTGCCACCAGTGACCCGGGACTAGAGGGGGCAGATACGCAGTATTTT
TRBV6-6	TRBJ2-3	-	14	TRBD1	CASSPRGGPDTQYF	TGTGCCAGCAGTCCACGAGGGGGCCCAGATACGCAGTATTTT
TRBV5-1	TRBJ2-1	-	16	TRBD2	CASSLGLLAGGEKQFF	TGCGCCAGCAGCTTGGGTTTGTTAGCGGGAGGGGAGAAGCAGTTCTTC
TRBV4-1	TRBJ1-2	-	17	TRBD1	CASSQQSTGTANYGYTF	TGCGCCAGCAGCCAACAAAGTACCGGGACAGCAAACTATGGCTACACCTTC
TRBV6-1	TRBJ2-5	-	16	TRBD2	CASSGLAGGNQGTQYF	TGTGCCAGCAGTGGACTAGCGGGGGGAAACCAGGGGACCCAGTACTTC
TRBV11-3	TRBJ1-2	-	11	-	CASSGVAGYTF	TGTGCCAGCTCCGGGGTTGCTGGCTACACCTTC
TRBV15	TRBJ2-3	-	17	TRBD2	CATSRGVTSGKADTQYF	TGTGCCACCAGCAGAGGGGTGACTAGCGGTAAGGCAGATACGCAGTATTTT
TRBV7-2	TRBJ2-3	-	17	-	CASSLEEIAESTDTQYF	TGTGCCAGCAGCTTAGAGGAAATAGCGGAAAGCACAGATACGCAGTATTTT
TRBV30	TRBJ2-1	-	15	-	CAWGGGRDSYNEQFF	TGTGCCTGGGGGGGCGGCCGGGACTCCTACAATGAGCAGTTCTTC
TRBV12-3/TRBV12-4	TRBJ2-1	-	12	-	CASSRSYNEQFF	TGTGCCAGCAGTCGGTCGTACAATGAGCAGTTCTTC
TRBV12-3/TRBV12-4	TRBJ1-1	-	13	-	CASSLQGGTEAFF	TGTGCCAGCAGTTTACAAGGAGGGACTGAAGCTTTCTTT
TRBV19	TRBJ2-5	-	12	-	CASSDRRETQYF	TGTGCCAGTAGTGACAGGAGAGAGACCCAGTACTTC
TRBV19	TRBJ2-4	-	20	TRBD2	CASSISGLAGDFGTKNIQYF	TGTGCCAGTAGTATTTCCGGACTAGCGGGAGATTTCGGGACCAAAAACATTCAGTACTTC
TRBV11-3	TRBJ2-7	-	13	-	CASSLGRLYEQYF	TGTGCCAGCAGCTTAGGCAGGTTGTACGAGCAGTACTTC
TRBV13	TRBJ1-1	-	10	-	CASPETEAFF	TGTGCCAGCCCGGAGACTGAAGCTTTCTTT
TRBV9	TRBJ2-2	-	14	-	CASSVGRATGELFF	TGTGCCAGCAGCGTAGGGAGGGCCACCGGGGAGCTGTTTTTT
TRBV11-3	TRBJ2-1	-	13	TRBD1	CASRDRGLNEQFF	TGTGCCAGCAGGGACAGGGGTTTAAATGAGCAGTTCTTC
TRBV9	TRBJ1-3	many	15	TRBD1	CASSVETGRGNTIYF	TGTGCCAGCAGCGTAGAGACAGGGCGAGGAAACACCATATATTTT
TRBV5-4	TRBJ2-3	-	16	TRBD2	CASSPAGDYSTDTQYF	TGTGCCAGCAGCCCAGCGGGAGACTATAGCACAGATACGCAGTATTTT
TRBV30	TRBJ2-7	-	14	TRBD1	CAWQRGQGAYEQYF	TGTGCCTGGCAGCGAGGACAGGGCGCCTACGAGCAGTACTTC
TRBV7-9	TRBJ1-1	-	12	-	CASSLGSTEAFF	TGTGCCAGCAGCTTAGGGAGTACTGAAGCTTTCTTT
TRBV27	TRBJ1-5	few	16	-	CASSLSGGFGNQPQHF	TGTGCCAGCAGTTTATCGGGAGGGTTTGGCAATCAGCCCCAGCATTTT
TRBV9	TRBJ1-5	-	14	-	CASSASNSNQPQHF	TGTGCCAGCAGCGCTAGTAATAGCAATCAGCCCCAGCATTTT
TRBV27	TRBJ1-5	few	17	TRBD1	CASSFHPGQGVSQPQHF	TGTGCCAGCAGTTTTCATCCGGGACAGGGGGTGAGTCAGCCCCAGCATTTT
TRBV6-1	TRBJ1-4	-	14	TRBD1	CASSERGRGEKLFF	TGTGCCAGCAGTGAACGGGGCAGGGGGGAAAAACTGTTTTTT
TRBV19	TRBJ2-2	-	14	TRBD2	CASNPGGYTGELFF	TGTGCCAGTAATCCGGGGGGGTATACCGGGGAGCTGTTTTTT
TRBV27	TRBJ2-2	-	15	-	CASSFRGRNTGELFF	TGTGCCAGCAGTTTCAGGGGTAGAAACACCGGGGAGCTGTTTTTT
TRBV2	TRBJ1-6	-	14	TRBD1	CARETTGRNSPLHF	TGTGCCAGAGAAACGACAGGGCGCAATTCACCCCTCCACTTT
TRBV6-2/TRBV6-3	TRBJ2-5	-	16	TRBD2	CASSVLAGTRQETQYF	TGTGCCAGCAGTGTACTAGCGGGCACCCGCCAAGAGACCCAGTACTTC